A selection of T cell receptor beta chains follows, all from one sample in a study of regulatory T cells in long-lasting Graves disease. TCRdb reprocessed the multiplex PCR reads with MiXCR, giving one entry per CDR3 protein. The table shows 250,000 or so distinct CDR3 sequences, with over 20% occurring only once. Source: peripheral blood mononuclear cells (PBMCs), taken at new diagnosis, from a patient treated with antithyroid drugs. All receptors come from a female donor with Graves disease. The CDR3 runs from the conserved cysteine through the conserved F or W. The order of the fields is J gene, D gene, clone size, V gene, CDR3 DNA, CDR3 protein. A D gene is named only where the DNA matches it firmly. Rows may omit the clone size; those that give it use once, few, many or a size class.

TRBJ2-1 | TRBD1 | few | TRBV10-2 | TGCGCCTCCTACCGGGGACAGGGGACGAATGAGCAGTTCTTC | CASYRGQGTNEQFF
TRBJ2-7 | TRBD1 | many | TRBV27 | TGTGCCAGCAGTTCTCGGGACAGGGGGCGAGGAGTGGCATACGAGCAGTACTTC | CASSSRDRGRGVAYEQYF
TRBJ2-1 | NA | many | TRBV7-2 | TGTGCCAGCAGCGTCCGGGTGAAAGGAAGAGGCCACAATGAGCAGTTCTTC | CASSVRVKGRGHNEQFF
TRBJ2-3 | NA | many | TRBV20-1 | TGCAGTGCTAGAGATCATACCCGCACAGATACGCAGTATTTT | CSARDHTRTDTQYF
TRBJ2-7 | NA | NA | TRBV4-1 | TGCGCCAGCAGCCAAGGAGCTAACTACGAGCAGTACTTC | CASSQGANYEQYF
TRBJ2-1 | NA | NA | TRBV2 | TGTGCCAGCAGTGCCCCCCGCGGCGGTTTAAGAGGCAATGAGCAGTTCTTC | CASSAPRGGLRGNEQFF
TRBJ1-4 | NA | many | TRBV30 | TGTGCCTGGAGTGTACGAGCGTATGAAAAACTGTTTTTT | CAWSVRAYEKLFF
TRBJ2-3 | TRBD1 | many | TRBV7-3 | TGTGCCAGCAGGATTCAACAGGGGGATACGCAGTATTTT | CASRIQQGDTQYF
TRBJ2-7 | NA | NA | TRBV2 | TGTGCCAGCAGTGGGATGACGGGGTTACTCGAGCAGTACTTC | CASSGMTGLLEQYF
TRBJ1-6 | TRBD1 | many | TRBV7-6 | TGTGCCAGCAGCGAAGGACAGGGGGTAGGGAATTCACCCCTCCACTTT | CASSEGQGVGNSPLHF
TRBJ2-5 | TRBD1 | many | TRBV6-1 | TGTGCCAGCAGCCGGGACAGACAAGAGACCCAGTACTTC | CASSRDRQETQYF
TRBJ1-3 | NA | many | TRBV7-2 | TGTGCCAGCAGCTTACGCCCCCTCGGGCGCTCTGGAAACACCATATATTTT | CASSLRPLGRSGNTIYF
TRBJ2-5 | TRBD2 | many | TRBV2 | TGTGCCAGCGAGCCGGGTCGGGGGGAGGAGACCCAGTACTTC | CASEPGRGEETQYF
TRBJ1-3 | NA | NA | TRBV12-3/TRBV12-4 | TGTGCCAGCAGTTTTGTGGCGGACACCATATATTTT | CASSFVADTIYF
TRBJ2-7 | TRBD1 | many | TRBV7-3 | TGTGCCAGCAGCTACGGGACAGGGGACGAGCAGTACTTC | CASSYGTGDEQYF
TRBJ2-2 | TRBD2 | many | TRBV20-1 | TGCAGTGCCCGCGCCAGCGGGGGCCCTAACACCGGGGAGCTGTTTTTT | CSARASGGPNTGELFF
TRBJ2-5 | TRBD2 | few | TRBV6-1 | TGTGCCAGCAGTGAAGCGCGGGGGGGGGTCGAGACCCAGTACTTC | CASSEARGGVETQYF
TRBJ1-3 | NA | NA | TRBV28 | TGTGCCAGCAGCAAGGGAAACACCATATATTTT | CASSKGNTIYF
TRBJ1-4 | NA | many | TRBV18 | TGTGCCAGCTCACCTCCGGGGTCGAATGAAAAACTGTTTTTT | CASSPPGSNEKLFF
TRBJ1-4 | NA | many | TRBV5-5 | TGTGCCAGCAGCTTTGGCGTGAGGGGGGCTAATGAAAAACTGTTTTTT | CASSFGVRGANEKLFF
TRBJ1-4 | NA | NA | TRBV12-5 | TGTGCTAGTGGTTCAACCGACAGAAATGAAAAACTGTTTTTT | CASGSTDRNEKLFF
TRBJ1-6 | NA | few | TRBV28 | TGTGCCAGCATGTCAGGAAATAATTCACCCCTCCACTTT | CASMSGNNSPLHF
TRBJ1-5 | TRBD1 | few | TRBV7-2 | TGTGCCAGCAGCGAACTCGGGACAGGGAGAAGCAATCAGCCCCAGCATTTT | CASSELGTGRSNQPQHF
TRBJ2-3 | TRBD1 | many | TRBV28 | TGTGCCAGCAGCCCCGGGACAGGGGGTTTGGATACGCAGTATTTT | CASSPGTGGLDTQYF
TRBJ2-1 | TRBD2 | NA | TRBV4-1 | TGCGCCAGCAGCCTTGACCGGACTAGTGGCTCCTACAATGAGCAGTTCTTC | CASSLDRTSGSYNEQFF
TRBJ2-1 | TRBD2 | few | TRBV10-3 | TGTGCCATCAGAGATACTAGCGGGGGGCCCCTTGCGGCGGCTTATAATGAGCAGTTCTTC | CAIRDTSGGPLAAAYNEQFF
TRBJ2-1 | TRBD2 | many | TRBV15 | TGTGCCACCAGCAGAGATCCTAGCGGGAGTTTAGATGAGCAGTTCTTC | CATSRDPSGSLDEQFF
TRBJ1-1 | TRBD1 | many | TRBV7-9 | TGTGCCAGCACCAGGGAGACAGGGAGCGGTGAAGCTTTCTTT | CASTRETGSGEAFF
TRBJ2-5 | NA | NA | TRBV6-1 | TGTGCCAGCAGGATAGACGGGATCCAAGAGACCCAGTACTTC | CASRIDGIQETQYF
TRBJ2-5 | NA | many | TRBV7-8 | TGTGCCAGCAATCGGAGAGGTACAAGGAGACGGGAGACCCAGTACTTC | CASNRRGTRRRETQYF
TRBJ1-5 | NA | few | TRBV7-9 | TGTGCCAGCAGTTCCTCCGGGGCAGATAATCAGCCCCAGCATTTT | CASSSSGADNQPQHF
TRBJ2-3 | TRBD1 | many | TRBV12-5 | TGTGCTAGTGGTATGGGACAGAAAACAGATACGCAGTATTTT | CASGMGQKTDTQYF
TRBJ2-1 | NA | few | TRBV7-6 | TGTGCCAGCAGCCGTGACAGGTTTCGGAACAATGAGCAGTTCTTC | CASSRDRFRNNEQFF
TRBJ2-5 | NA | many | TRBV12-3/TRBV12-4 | TGTGCCAGCAGTTTGGTGGGCTCGGAGACCCAGTACTTC | CASSLVGSETQYF
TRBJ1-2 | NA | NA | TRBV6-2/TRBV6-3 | TGTGCCAGCAGTGAGGGCGGGGGGTCGGCGCTATGGGATGGCTACACCTTC | CASSEGGGSALWDGYTF
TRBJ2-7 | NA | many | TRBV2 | TGTGCCAGCAGTGAAGGGGGCCCAGCGATGGACGAGCAGTACTTC | CASSEGGPAMDEQYF
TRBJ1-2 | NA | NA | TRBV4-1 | TGCGCCAGCAGCCAGGTCGGGCAGGAGACTAACTATGGCTACACCTTC | CASSQVGQETNYGYTF
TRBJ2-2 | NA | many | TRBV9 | TGTGCCAGCAGCGTAGATCTGGTCGGGAACACCGGGGAGCTGTTTTTT | CASSVDLVGNTGELFF
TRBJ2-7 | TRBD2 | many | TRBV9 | TGTGCCAGTTTTCAGACTAGCGGGAGTCGAAATGAGCAGTACTTC | CASFQTSGSRNEQYF
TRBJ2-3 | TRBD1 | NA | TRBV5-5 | TGTGCCAGCAGCCCCCCGGACAGGGCGGTAGATACGCAGTATTTT | CASSPPDRAVDTQYF
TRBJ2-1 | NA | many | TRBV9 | TGTGCCAGCAGCGCAACCGGGACGGGCTACAATGAGCAGTTCTTC | CASSATGTGYNEQFF
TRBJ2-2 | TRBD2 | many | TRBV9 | TGTGCCAGCAGCGTCAGCGGGGACCCTACCGGGGAGCTGTTTTTT | CASSVSGDPTGELFF
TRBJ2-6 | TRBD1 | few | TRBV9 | TGTGCCAGCAGCGTCGGCCGGGACAGGACCTCTGGGGCCAACGTCCTGACTTTC | CASSVGRDRTSGANVLTF
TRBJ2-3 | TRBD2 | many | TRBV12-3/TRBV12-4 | TGTGCCAGCACCCTAGCGGGGGCTTACACAGATACGCAGTATTTT | CASTLAGAYTDTQYF
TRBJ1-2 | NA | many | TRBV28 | TGTGCCAGCAGTCTAACACACTATGGCTACACCTTC | CASSLTHYGYTF
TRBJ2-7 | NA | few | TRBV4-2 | TGTGCCAGCAGCCAAGAATACACAGGAGACTACGAGCAGTACTTC | CASSQEYTGDYEQYF
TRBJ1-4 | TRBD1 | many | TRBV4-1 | TGTGCCAGCAGCCGAGCAGGGGGCGGTGAAAAACTGTTTTTT | CASSRAGGGEKLFF
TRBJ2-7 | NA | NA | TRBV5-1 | TGCGCCAGCAGCCCTTACGGTAAAGGTACCTACGAGCAGTACTTC | CASSPYGKGTYEQYF
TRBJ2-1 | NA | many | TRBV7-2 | TGTGCCAGCAGCTTAATCAATGAGCAGTTCTTC | CASSLINEQFF